This TCR beta chain was recovered during a study of blood T cells in healthy people across ages. Next came a second PCR, run for roughly 6 to 11 cycles, which used a sample-barcoded 5' primer along with a J-beta primer mix. Each CDR3 protein is one row after TCRdb ran MiXCR on the 5' RACE reads. The sample includes 600,000 to 650,000 distinct CDR3 sequences, 58% of them seen just once. The TCR comes from a man in his fifties or sixties in good health. The specimen sequenced was blood.

CDR3 loop: CASRERLANNEQFF. The CDR3, as DNA: TGTGCCAGCAGGGAACGACTAGCGAACAATGAGCAGTTCTTC. The chain uses TRBV7-2 and TRBJ2-1; 8 nucleotides line up with TRBD2. The junction had 6 bases not matched to a gene; V was cut back by 6 bases and J by 5 bases. The CDR3 extends over 14 amino acids. Germline-derived CDR1 and CDR2 are SGHTA and FQGNSA.